This T cell receptor (beta chain) was documented in a study of human T cells and chemical hapten exposure. V gave up 0 bases and J gave up 8 bases, with 11 bases separating them. Germline assignment: CDR1 LGHDT and CDR2 YNNKEL (reference sequence). The CDR3 is made up of 14 amino acids. The time point is: pre-sensitization, week 0. Treatment reported: therapeutic diphenylcyclopropenone sensitization with weekly scalp DPC. TCRdb independently ran MiXCR on the RACE reads; one entry per CDR3 protein. The table has 350,000 to 450,000 distinct CDR3 sequences, 5.1% seen once. This clonotype was detected only a few times.

The source of this sequence is a woman between 45 and 65 years old with alopecia areata. Some clones in this sample may be carry-over from other donors' samples. The chain joins TRBV3-1 to TRBJ2-1, with D possibly TRBD1 on 5 matching bases. Sequencing was performed on whole blood, taken in connection with sensitization to the hapten diphenylcyclopropenone (DPC). CDR3 loop: CASSQDNRGDEQFF. In DNA, the CDR3 is TGTGCCAGCAGCCAAGATAATAGGGGTGATGAGCAGTTCTTC.